This TCR beta chain is from a study of immune cell composition in non-small cell lung cancer. A single count supports this clone. Antigen unknown. Method: immunoSEQ multiplex PCR; TCRdb's copy keeps in-frame clones and lacks some. The sample contains about 3,300 clones, about three quarters of which appear only once. Normal lung was taken at the farthest possible site, at least 3 cm from tumour. V lost 0 bases, J lost 7 bases, and 5 bases stayed unmatched. The CDR3 runs to 15 residues. Germline-derived CDR1 and CDR2 are LGHNA and YNFKEQ. Regarding the study as a whole: Tumour-associated clones >0.5% occurred in approximately 32% of adenocarcinomas, roughly 75% of squamous. TIL tumour reactivity correlated with maximal tumour-associated clone frequency in adenocarcinoma. Tumour TCR-beta clonality was not significantly tied to smoking pack-years. Tumour-reactive clones were not shown to match dominant in vivo tumour clones.

This chain uses TRBV4-2 with TRBJ1-4; 7 nucleotides agree with TRBD1. Input material: non-adjacent lung tissue. The source of this sequence is a human donor with non-small cell lung cancer. The chain's CDR3 is CASSQDQGGSEKLFF. CDR3 nucleotide sequence: TGTGCCAGCAGCCAAGATCAAGGGGGCAGTGAAAAACTGTTTTTT.